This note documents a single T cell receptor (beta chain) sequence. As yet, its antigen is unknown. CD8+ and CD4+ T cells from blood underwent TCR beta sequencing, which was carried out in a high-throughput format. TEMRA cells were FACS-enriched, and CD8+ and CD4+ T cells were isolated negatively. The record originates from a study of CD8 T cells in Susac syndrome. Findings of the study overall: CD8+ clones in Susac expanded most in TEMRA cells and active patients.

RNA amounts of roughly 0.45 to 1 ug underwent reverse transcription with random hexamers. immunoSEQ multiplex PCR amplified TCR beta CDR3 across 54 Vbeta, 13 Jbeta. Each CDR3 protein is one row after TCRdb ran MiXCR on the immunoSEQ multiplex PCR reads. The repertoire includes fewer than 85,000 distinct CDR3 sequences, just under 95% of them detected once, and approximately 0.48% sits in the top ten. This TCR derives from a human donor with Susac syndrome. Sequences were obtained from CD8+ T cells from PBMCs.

The CDR3 loop reads CASSVGQGPTGELFF. The CDR3 DNA follows: TGTGCCAGCAGCGTTGGGCAGGGCCCCACCGGGGAGCTGTTTTTT. The chain is built from TRBV9 and TRBJ2-2, with D tentatively TRBD1 (5 bases). V was pared by 2 bases and J by 4 bases, with 12 bases between. Germline CDR1 reads SGDLS; CDR2 reads YYNGEE. The CDR3 extends over 15 amino acids.